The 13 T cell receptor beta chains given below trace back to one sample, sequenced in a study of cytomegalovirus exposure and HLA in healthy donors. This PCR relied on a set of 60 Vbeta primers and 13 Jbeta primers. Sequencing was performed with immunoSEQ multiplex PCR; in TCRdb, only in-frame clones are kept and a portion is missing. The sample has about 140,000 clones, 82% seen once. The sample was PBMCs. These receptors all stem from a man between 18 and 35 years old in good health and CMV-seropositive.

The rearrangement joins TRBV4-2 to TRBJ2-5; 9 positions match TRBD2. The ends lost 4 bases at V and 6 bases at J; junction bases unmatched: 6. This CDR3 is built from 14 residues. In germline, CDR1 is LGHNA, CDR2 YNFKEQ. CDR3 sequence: CASSPSSGTQTQYF. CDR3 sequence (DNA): TGTGCCAGCAGCCCGTCTAGCGGGACGCAGACCCAGTACTTC.

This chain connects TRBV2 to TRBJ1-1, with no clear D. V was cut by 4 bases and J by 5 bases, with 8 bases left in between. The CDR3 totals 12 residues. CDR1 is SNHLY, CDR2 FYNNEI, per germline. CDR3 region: CASSGRPTEAFF. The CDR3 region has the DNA TGTGCCAGCAGTGGGCGGCCTACTGAAGCTTTCTTT. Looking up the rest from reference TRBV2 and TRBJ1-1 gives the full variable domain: EPEVTQTPSHQVTQMGQEVILRCVPISNHLYFYWYRQILGQKVEFLVSFYNNEISEKSEIFDDQFSVERPDGSNFTLKIRSTKLEDSAMYFCASSGRPTEAFFGQGTRLTVV.

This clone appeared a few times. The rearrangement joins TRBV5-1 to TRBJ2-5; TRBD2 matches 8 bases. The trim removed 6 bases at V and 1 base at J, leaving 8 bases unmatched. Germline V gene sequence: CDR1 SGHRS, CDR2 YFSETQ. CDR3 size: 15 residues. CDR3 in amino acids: CASTLASGSQETQYF. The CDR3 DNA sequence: TGCGCCAGCACCCTTGCTAGCGGGTCCCAAGAGACCCAGTACTTC.

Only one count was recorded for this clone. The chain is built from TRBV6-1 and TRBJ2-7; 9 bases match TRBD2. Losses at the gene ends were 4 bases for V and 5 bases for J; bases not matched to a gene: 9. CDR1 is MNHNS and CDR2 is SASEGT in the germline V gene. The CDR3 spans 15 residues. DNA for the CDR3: TGTGCCAGCAGTGGCGGGGGGGGCATCCTAAACGAGCAGTACTTC. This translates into CASSGGGGILNEQYF.

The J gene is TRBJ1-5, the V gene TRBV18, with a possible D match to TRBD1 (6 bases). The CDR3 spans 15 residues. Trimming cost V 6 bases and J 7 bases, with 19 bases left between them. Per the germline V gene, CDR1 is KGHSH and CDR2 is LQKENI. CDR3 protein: CASSPTRGPGQPQHF. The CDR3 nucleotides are TGTGCCAGCTCCCCGACCAGGGGCCCCGGGCAGCCCCAGCATTTT.

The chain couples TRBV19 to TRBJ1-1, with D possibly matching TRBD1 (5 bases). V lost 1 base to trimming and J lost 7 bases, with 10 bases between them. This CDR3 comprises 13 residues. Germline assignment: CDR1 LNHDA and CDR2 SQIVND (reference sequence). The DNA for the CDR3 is TGTGCCAGTAGTATAGTTGACAGTGTTGAAGCTTTCTTT. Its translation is CASSIVDSVEAFF. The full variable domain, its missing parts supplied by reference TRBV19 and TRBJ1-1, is DGGITQSPKYLFRKEGQNVTLSCEQNLNHDAMYWYRQDPGQGLRLIYYSQIVNDFQKGDIAEGYSVSREKKESFPLTVTSAQKNPTAFYLCASSIVDSVEAFFGQGTRLTVV.

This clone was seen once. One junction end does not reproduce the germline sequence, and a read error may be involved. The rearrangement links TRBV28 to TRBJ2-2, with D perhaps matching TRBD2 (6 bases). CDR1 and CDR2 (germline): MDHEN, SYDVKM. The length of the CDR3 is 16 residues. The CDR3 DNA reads TGTGCCAGCAGACCCTCAGGGATACCCAACACCGGGGGGCTGTTTTTT. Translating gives CASRPSGIPNTGGLFF.

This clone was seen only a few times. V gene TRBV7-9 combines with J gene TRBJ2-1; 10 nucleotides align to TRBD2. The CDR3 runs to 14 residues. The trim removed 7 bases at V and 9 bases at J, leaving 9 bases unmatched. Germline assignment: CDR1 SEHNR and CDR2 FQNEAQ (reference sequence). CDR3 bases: TGTGCCAGCATTCCCAGCGGGAGGGCTGCTGAGCAGTTCTTC. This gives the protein CASIPSGRAAEQFF.

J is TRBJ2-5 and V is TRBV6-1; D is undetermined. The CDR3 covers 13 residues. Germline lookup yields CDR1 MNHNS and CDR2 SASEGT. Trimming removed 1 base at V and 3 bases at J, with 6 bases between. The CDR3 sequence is CASSEGLEETQYF. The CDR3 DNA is TGTGCCAGCAGTGAAGGGTTAGAAGAGACCCAGTACTTC.

As DNA, the CDR3 is TGTGCCAGCAGCTTAGTTGCAGGTCATTACGAGCAGTACTTC. This translates into CASSLVAGHYEQYF. The chain links TRBV7-6 to TRBJ2-7; D is unclear. The CDR3 runs to 14 residues. The V end lost 1 base, the J end lost 4 bases, and 11 bases lay between the germline ends. Looked up from germline, CDR1 is SGHVS and CDR2 is FNYEAQ.

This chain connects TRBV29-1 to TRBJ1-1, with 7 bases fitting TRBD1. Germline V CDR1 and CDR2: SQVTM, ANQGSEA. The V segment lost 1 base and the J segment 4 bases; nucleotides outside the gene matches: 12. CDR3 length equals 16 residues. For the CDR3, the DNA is TGCAGCGTTGAAGCTCCCGGTGGGCAGGGGGTCACTGAAGCTTTCTTT. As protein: CSVEAPGGQGVTEAFF.

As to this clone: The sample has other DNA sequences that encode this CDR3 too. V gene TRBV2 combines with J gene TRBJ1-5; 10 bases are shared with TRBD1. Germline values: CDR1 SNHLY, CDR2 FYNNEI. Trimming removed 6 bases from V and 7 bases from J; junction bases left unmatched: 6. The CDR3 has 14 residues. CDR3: CASRAGQGNQPQHF. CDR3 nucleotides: TGTGCCAGCAGGGCGGGACAGGGGAACCAGCCCCAGCATTTT.

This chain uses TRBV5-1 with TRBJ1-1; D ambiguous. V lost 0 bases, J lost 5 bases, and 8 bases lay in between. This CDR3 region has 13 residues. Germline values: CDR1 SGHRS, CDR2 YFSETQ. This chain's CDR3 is CASSLDLLTEAFF. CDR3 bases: TGCGCCAGCAGCTTGGATCTTTTAACTGAAGCTTTCTTT.